This T cell receptor beta chain appears in the sequencing data of a study of blood T cells in healthy people across ages (dated by TCRdb to 2014 to 2015). With respect to the entire study: In model experiments, template switching captured about one uniquely barcoded TCR beta cDNA molecule for every two T cells. The study measured age-related changes in TCR beta repertoire diversity using deep sequencing normalized with unique cDNA molecular identifiers. The donors were divided into four age groups: young (average around 15 years), middle-aged (about 39), aged (roughly 66) and long-lived (around 80). Two additional independent replicas of 1 million unique cDNA reads from the same blood draw were analyzed for two donors (one aged 18 to 29 and one aged 80 or older). Results and caveats for the whole study, not just this receptor: Because the CMV infection status of the donors was unknown, age-related changes in expanded clonotypes may potentially have been confounded. Estimates of total diversity based on one million sequenced T cells were considered lower bounds and underestimates. Bulk unsorted PBMC profiling prevented conclusive comparison of naive and antigen-experienced compartments. Observed TCR beta diversity per million T cells fell roughly linearly with age, and a significant reduction was already apparent by age around 40. Compared with the aged group, the long-lived group had more naive CD4+ T cells, fewer expanded clones and increased TCR diversity, suggesting age selection. The percentage of naive T cells measured by flow cytometry correlated strongly with observed TCR beta diversity.

Receptors were amplified or captured by 5' RACE. TCRdb shows the sequencer as Illumina HiSeq 2500. A second PCR of roughly 7 to 11 cycles was performed with a sample-barcoded 5' primer and a J-beta primer mix. A unique molecular identifier was introduced onto each TCR beta cDNA molecule by a template-switch 5' adaptor carrying 12 random nucleotides. At least 3 million CDR3-containing paired-end reads were obtained from each sample. All of the RNA was converted into first-strand cDNA using the Mint cDNA synthesis kit, with a TRBC-specific oligonucleotide serving as the primer. Following uracil-DNA glycosylase treatment, a first 18-cycle PCR with universal primers M1SS and BC2_uni_R was performed on all cDNA. The authors' pipeline ran thus. For normalization, 1 million high-quality reads were randomly selected from each sample, with every read carrying a distinct molecular identifier. Instead of being binned into consensus sequences, reads with shared molecular identifiers were discarded. MiTCR, with a Q25 quality threshold and the strictest error-elimination algorithm, was used for CDR3 identification, clonotype clustering and error correction. A nonparametric unseen species model with Euler transformation was used to estimate a lower bound on total TCR beta diversity. The raw public data were reprocessed by TCRdb itself: fastp quality trimming at Q25, MiXCR clonotype calling, in-frame beta chains only. Here each entry gathers all rows of one CDR3 protein and keeps the most common genes and DNA. TCRdb, not the authors, supplied the V and J calls. The sample table holds roughly 1,100,000 distinct CDR3 sequences, of which around 25% were seen once. The top ten clonotypes cover less than 0.75% of the sample.

The approximately 39 donors, aged about 6 to 95 years, were systemically healthy Caucasian individuals from Russia. About 9.6 milliliters of peripheral blood were collected from each donor into EDTA-treated Vacutainer tubes. PBMCs were isolated by Ficoll-Paque density-gradient centrifugation, with at least 7 million obtained per sample. Trizol reagent was used to extract total RNA from PBMCs, with at least 5.5 micrograms per sample. For every donor, an aliquot of PBMCs went through flow cytometry to measure the percentages of naive CD45RAhigh/CD27high T cells. With respect to this clonotype: It lacks a known antigen. Per-nucleotide qualities are absent, and no much larger clonotype sits a single base away.

The germline V gene sets CDR1 to SGHRS and CDR2 to YFSETQ. Including the terminal cysteine and phenylalanine, the CDR3 comprises 12 residues. Of all the DNA, just the CDR3 is kept, 36 bases in frame from base 1. A distance of 11 bases separates the germline ends of V and J, which lose 1 base and 10 bases respectively. This sample also appeared in a second study, on T cells of mothers and their children. The second study, in turn, reports: Nine systemically healthy Caucasian individuals, comprising three mothers and their six children, were included as donors. cDNA synthesis consumed the entire amount of extracted RNA, loaded at around 1.5 ug RNA in each 15 ul reaction. In the second PCR, the M1S primer added sample barcodes and 2-4 random nucleotides. Over 9 million TCR beta CDR3 reads were obtained for each mother, and about 3 million reads were obtained for each child. Thymic selection shapes the output of TCR recombination in a similar way in related and unrelated pairs, and inherited differences have a minor effect. Normalized repertoire overlap was always found to be slightly, but never significantly, higher in related mother-child pairs than in unrelated mother-child pairs. No persistent microchimeric T cell clones were detected, at a sensitivity of about 100 clones per million clonotypes. Deep NGS was used in the study to compare the TCR beta repertoires of mothers and children and to look for features that separate related mother-child pairs from unrelated individuals. On average, the children were roughly 11 +/- 4 years old, while the mothers were 40 +/- 4 years old. After adapter ligation with NEBNext reagents, the libraries were sequenced on Illumina HiSeq 2000 with 100+100 nt paired-end reads. To prevent cross-contamination, the mother and child libraries were prepared one month apart and sequenced in separate runs. Between roughly 450,000 and 2,200,000 distinct TCR beta clonotypes were identified per donor. Naive TCR beta clonotypes were estimated from low-frequency clonotypes matched to each donor's FACS-determined naive share, without sorting.

The sequence came from a girl aged 2 to 9 in good health. Specimen: blood. The chain is made from TRBV5-1 and TRBJ2-5; the D segment could be TRBD1, given 6 matching bases. CDR3 reads: CASSLTTGGQYF. Read as DNA, the sequence is TGCGCCAGCAGCTTGACGACAGGAGGCCAGTACTTC.